The 23 T cell receptor beta chains below come from one sample, sequenced in a study of cytomegalovirus exposure and HLA in healthy donors. Amplification used 60 Vbeta primers and 13 Jbeta primers. Some clones are missing from TCRdb's copy, which holds only in-frame ones; the method was immunoSEQ multiplex PCR. The repertoire holds 100,000 to 150,000 clones, with about four fifths as singletons. The specimen was PBMCs. The receptor source for this set is a woman between 35 and 50 years old in good health and CMV-seronegative.

The chain links TRBV4-2 to TRBJ2-4; 8 bases agree with TRBD1. CDR1 is LGHNA and CDR2 is YNFKEQ in the germline V gene. The J segment lost 3 bases and the V segment lost 0 bases, leaving 7 bases of the junction unmatched. The CDR3 length is 17 residues. The CDR3 here is CASSQEQGELGKNIQYF. The CDR3 DNA reads as TGTGCCAGCAGCCAAGAACAGGGGGAACTAGGCAAAAACATTCAGTACTTC.

The J gene is TRBJ2-1, the V gene TRBV2; 7 nucleotides match TRBD2. V trimming: 6 bases; J trimming: 6 bases; junction bases outside the gene matches: 11. This CDR3 is built from 15 residues. CDR1 and CDR2 (germline): SNHLY, FYNNEI. CDR3 bases: TGTGCCAGCAGAACCTCCGGCGGGAGAATCAATGAGCAGTTCTTC. This translates into CASRTSGGRINEQFF.

This clone was seen a few times. This chain connects TRBV5-5 to TRBJ1-2; TRBD1 matches 8 bases. Per the germline V gene, CDR1 is SGHKS and CDR2 is YYEKEE (reference sequence). This CDR3 contains 14 residues. The J segment lost 4 bases and the V segment lost 3 bases, leaving 5 bases of the junction unmatched. CDR3 DNA sequence: TGTGCCAGCAGCTCCCCGGGACAGGCCTATGGCTACACCTTC. Translating gives CASSSPGQAYGYTF.

This clone has only a few counts. The J gene is TRBJ1-6, the V gene TRBV6-5, with a tentative D call TRBD1 (6 bases). V lost 6 bases and J lost 8, with 14 bases in between. Germline values: CDR1 MNHEY, CDR2 SVGAGI. CDR3 length equals 14 residues. CDR3 amino acids: CASRPWGPDSPLHF. The CDR3, as DNA: TGTGCCAGCAGGCCCTGGGGGCCAGATTCACCCCTCCACTTT.

The chain employs TRBV9 and TRBJ2-7; no reliable D call. The germline V gene has CDR1 SGDLS and CDR2 YYNGEE. V lost 0 bases and J 3 bases, leaving 10 bases between the germline ends. The CDR3 loop spans 14 amino acids. The CDR3 here is CASSVGQRSYEQYF. The CDR3 nucleotides are TGTGCCAGCAGCGTAGGTCAGCGTAGCTACGAGCAGTACTTC.

V is TRBV7-9 and J is TRBJ1-2, with a possible D match to TRBD1 (5 bases). CDR3 length: 15 amino acids. Trimming pared 5 bases from V and 1 base from J, leaving 14 bases between. Germline CDR1 and CDR2: SEHNR and FQNEAQ (reference sequence). The CDR3 spells CASSLPVQGNYGYTF. The CDR3 DNA sequence: TGTGCCAGCAGCCTCCCAGTCCAGGGTAACTATGGCTACACCTTC.

The chain links TRBV12-5 to TRBJ1-2; 10 nucleotides align to TRBD1. The J segment lost 3 bases and the V segment lost 0 bases, leaving 10 bases of the junction unmatched. CDR1 is LGHNT, CDR2 FRNRAP, per germline. The CDR3 spans 18 residues. CDR3 in amino acids: CASGLVPGDRGFDYGYTF. As DNA, the CDR3 is TGTGCTAGTGGTTTGGTCCCTGGGGACAGGGGATTCGACTATGGCTACACCTTC.

The V and J genes are TRBV7-3 and TRBJ1-6, with D possibly being TRBD1 (6 bases). The germline V gene has CDR1 SGHTA and CDR2 FQGTGA. This CDR3 region has 15 residues. The V end was cut by 5 bases, the J end by 13 bases, with 21 bases between. CDR3 protein: CASSPQGTTGSPLHF. The DNA of the CDR3 is TGTGCCAGCAGCCCCCAGGGGACCACGGGTTCGCCCCTCCACTTT.

Details on this clone: At one of its ends the junction is not consistent with the germline gene, which may arise from a read error. V usage is TRBV6-5 and J usage is TRBJ2-1; 10 bases agree with TRBD1. From germline, CDR1 is MNHEY and CDR2 SVGAGI. CDR3 size: 15 residues. This CDR3 is CAGSPGTGVGNEQFF. The CDR3 bases are TGTGCCGGCAGCCCCGGGACAGGGGTTGGAAATGAGCAGTTCTTC.

V gene TRBV2 combines with J gene TRBJ2-5, with 10 bases aligning to TRBD2. The CDR3 runs to 15 residues. With V trimmed by 4 bases and J by 7 bases, 9 bases remained unmatched. Germline CDR1 reads SNHLY; CDR2 reads FYNNEI. The DNA for the CDR3 is TGTGCCAGCAGTGTCCCTAGCGGGGGCGGAGGGACCCAGTACTTC. Amino acids: CASSVPSGGGGTQYF.

This clone was seen a single time. The chain couples TRBV10-3 to TRBJ2-1, with 11 positions matching TRBD2. The CDR3 runs to 16 residues. Trimming removed 6 bases from V and 3 bases from J; junction bases left unmatched: 7. Germline values: CDR1 ENHRY, CDR2 SYGVKD. CDR3 in amino acids: CAIRGLAGGRYNEQFF. The CDR3 coding sequence is TGTGCCATCAGGGGTCTAGCGGGAGGACGCTACAATGAGCAGTTCTTC.

The V gene is TRBV19, the J gene TRBJ2-7; TRBD2 agrees at 8 bases. The germline V gene has CDR1 LNHDA and CDR2 SQIVND (reference sequence). V gave up 7 bases and J gave up 1 base; unmatched junction bases: 3. The CDR3 contains 13 residues. CDR3 DNA sequence: TGTGCCAGTAACCCTAGCGGGTCCTACGAGCAGTACTTC. It specifies CASNPSGSYEQYF.

The chain joins TRBV18 to TRBJ1-5; D unclear. Germline V gene sequence: CDR1 KGHSH, CDR2 LQKENI. Trimming shortened V by 2 bases and J by 1 base, and 6 bases separated the two germline ends. The CDR3 runs 14 residues. DNA of the CDR3: TGTGCCAGCTCACCAGACACCAGCAATCAGCCCCAGCATTTT. Its translation: CASSPDTSNQPQHF.

The rearrangement links TRBV2 to TRBJ1-2; possibly TRBD1 for D (6 bases). Germline assignment: CDR1 SNHLY and CDR2 FYNNEI. CDR3 length: 15 residues. V was trimmed by 3 bases and J by 7 bases, leaving 18 bases between them. In nucleotides, the CDR3 is TGTGCCAGCAGTGAGACTTACGGGGGGCTGTCTGGCTACACCTTC. It yields the protein CASSETYGGLSGYTF.

This clone has just a few counts. V and J are TRBV4-2 and TRBJ1-1, with D possibly TRBD1 on 6 matching bases. Per germline, CDR1 LGHNA and CDR2 YNFKEQ. This CDR3 has 13 residues. The V end was cut by 3 bases, the J end by 4 bases, with 9 bases between. The CDR3 nucleotides read TGTGCCAGCAGCCAGACAGGTTTCACTGAAGCTTTCTTT. Translating gives CASSQTGFTEAFF.

J is TRBJ1-1 and V is TRBV7-8; no reliable D call. The V end was cut by 4 bases, the J end by 0 bases, with 6 bases between. CDR3 length: 13 residues. CDR1 is SGHVS, CDR2 FQNEAQ, per germline. The CDR3 DNA sequence: TGTGCCAGCAGCTCGGGTATGAACACTGAAGCTTTCTTT. Its protein is CASSSGMNTEAFF.

This clone was seen repeatedly, ten times or more. CDR3 protein: CSVLTGGGEAFF. The DNA for the CDR3 is TGCAGCGTCTTGACGGGAGGCGGTGAAGCTTTCTTT. This chain connects TRBV29-1 to TRBJ1-1; D is unresolved. The germline gives CDR1 SQVTM, CDR2 ANQGSEA. The CDR3 is made up of 12 amino acids. V gave up 6 bases and J gave up 7 bases, with 15 bases separating them.

The sample holds a few counts of this clone. The V call is TRBV9, the J call TRBJ2-3; D is unresolved. Germline V gives CDR1 SGDLS, CDR2 YYNGEE. Trimming shortened V by 4 bases and J by 2 bases, and 8 bases separated the two germline ends. CDR3 length equals 13 residues. CDR3 protein: CASSPLNTDTQYF. DNA for the CDR3: TGTGCCAGCAGCCCCCTAAACACAGATACGCAGTATTTT.

The V call is TRBV5-1, the J call TRBJ1-2; possibly TRBD1 for D (6 bases). CDR1 is SGHRS and CDR2 is YFSETQ in the germline V gene. The CDR3 totals 12 residues. The ends were cut back, 2 bases at V and 8 bases at J, with 10 bases in the middle. CDR3 sequence reads: CASSFGTNGYTF. In nucleotides, the CDR3 is TGCGCCAGCAGCTTCGGGACAAACGGCTACACCTTC.

The CDR3 DNA sequence: TGCGCCAGCAGTCACTCCCAGGGGGATCCTCGGGACGAGCAGTACTTC. It yields the protein CASSHSQGDPRDEQYF. V usage is TRBV23-1 and J usage is TRBJ2-7; 7 nucleotides line up with TRBD1. TRBV23-1 is filed as an ORF, its function uncertain. The trim removed 3 bases at V and 5 bases at J, leaving 13 bases unmatched. The CDR3 sequence is 16 residues long.

The chain joins TRBV5-4 to TRBJ1-4; D may be TRBD1 (5 bases). Deletions cut 0 bases from V and 2 bases from J, with 5 bases between. The CDR3 is 14 residues long. Germline V gene lookup returns CDR1 SGHNT and CDR2 YYREEE (reference sequence). The CDR3 sequence: CASSLGQTNEKLFF. The CDR3 nucleotides are TGTGCCAGCAGCTTGGGACAGACTAATGAAAAACTGTTTTTT.

This chain joins TRBV29-1 and TRBJ2-7; 9 nucleotides align to TRBD1. The CDR3 runs 13 residues. The J segment lost 4 bases and the V segment lost 3 bases, leaving 4 bases of the junction unmatched. Germline loops: CDR1 SQVTM, CDR2 ANQGSEA. The CDR3 DNA reads as TGCAGCGTTGAGGGACAGGGAATGTACGAGCAGTACTTC. Protein product: CSVEGQGMYEQYF.

The rearrangement uses TRBV4-1 and TRBJ1-2; tentative D call: TRBD1 (5 bases). The length of the CDR3 is 15 residues. CDR1 is MGHRA and CDR2 is YSYEKL in the germline V gene. V was shortened by 2 bases and J by 6 bases, with 16 bases between the two germline ends. DNA for the CDR3: TGCGCCAGCAGCCAAACCGGACAACCCTTGGATGGCTACACCTTC. Translating gives CASSQTGQPLDGYTF.